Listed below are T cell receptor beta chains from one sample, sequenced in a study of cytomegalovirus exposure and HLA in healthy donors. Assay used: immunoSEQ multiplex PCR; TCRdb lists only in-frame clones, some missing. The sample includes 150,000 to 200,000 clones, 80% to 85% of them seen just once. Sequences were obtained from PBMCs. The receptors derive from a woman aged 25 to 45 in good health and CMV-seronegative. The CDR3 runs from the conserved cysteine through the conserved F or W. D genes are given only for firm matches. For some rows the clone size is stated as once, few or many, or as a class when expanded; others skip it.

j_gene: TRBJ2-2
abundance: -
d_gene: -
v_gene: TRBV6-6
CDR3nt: TGTGCCAGCAGTTACGGTAGGACGAACACCGGGAAGCTGTTTTTT
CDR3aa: CASSYGRTNTGKLFF

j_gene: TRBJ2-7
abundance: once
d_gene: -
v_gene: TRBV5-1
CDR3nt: TGCGCCAGCAGCTTCGAAGAGGTGGGTGAGCAGTACTTC
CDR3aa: CASSFEEVGEQYF

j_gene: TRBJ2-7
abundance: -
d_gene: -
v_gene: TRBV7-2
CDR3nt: TGTGCCAGCAGCTCGTCTCGGGGCTACGAGCAGTACTTC
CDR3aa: CASSSSRGYEQYF

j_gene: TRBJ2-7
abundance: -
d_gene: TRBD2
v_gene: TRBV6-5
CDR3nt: TGTGCCAGCAGGCGGCTAGCGGGAGTGGGATACGAGCAGTACTTC
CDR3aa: CASRRLAGVGYEQYF

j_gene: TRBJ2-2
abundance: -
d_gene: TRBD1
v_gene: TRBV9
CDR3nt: TGTGCCAGCAGCGTAGTTGGACAGGGGAGTAGCGGGGAGCTGTTTTTT
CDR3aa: CASSVVGQGSSGELFF

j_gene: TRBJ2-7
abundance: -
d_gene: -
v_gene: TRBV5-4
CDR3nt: TGTGCCAGCAGCTTCTACAGTGGTTTCTCCTACGAGCAGTACTTC
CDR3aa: CASSFYSGFSYEQYF

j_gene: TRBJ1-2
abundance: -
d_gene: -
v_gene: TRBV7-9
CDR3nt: TGTGCCAGCAGCTCAGTCGGACAGTTTAACTATGGCTACACCTTC
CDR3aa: CASSSVGQFNYGYTF

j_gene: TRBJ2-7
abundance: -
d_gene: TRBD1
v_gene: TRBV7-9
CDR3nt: TGTGCCAGCAGCCCAGAGGGACAGGGGGCTGCCTACGAGCAGTACTTC
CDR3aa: CASSPEGQGAAYEQYF

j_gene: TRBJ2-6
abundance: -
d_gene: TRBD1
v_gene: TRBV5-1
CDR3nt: TGCGCCAGCAGCTTGGCTCAGGGGGCCGGGGGCTCTGGGGCCAACGTCCTGACTTTC
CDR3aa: CASSLAQGAGGSGANVLTF

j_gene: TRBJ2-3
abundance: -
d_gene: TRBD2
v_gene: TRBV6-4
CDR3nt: TGTGCCAGCAGTGTAACTAGCGGCACAGATACGCAGTATTTT
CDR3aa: CASSVTSGTDTQYF

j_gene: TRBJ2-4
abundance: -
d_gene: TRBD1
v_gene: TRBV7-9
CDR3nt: TGTGCCAGCAGACTCGTACCGGGACAGTTAGCCAAAAACAGTCAGTACTTC
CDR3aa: CASRLVPGQLAKNSQYF

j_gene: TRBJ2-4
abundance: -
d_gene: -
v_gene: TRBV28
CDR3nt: TGTGCCAGCAGGACCAGTGCCAAAAACAGTCAGTACTTC
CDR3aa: CASRTSAKNSQYF

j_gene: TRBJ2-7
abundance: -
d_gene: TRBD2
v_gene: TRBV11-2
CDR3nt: TGTGCCAGCAGCCACGGGACTAGCGGGAGGAGCTCCTACGAGCAGTACTTC
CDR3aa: CASSHGTSGRSSYEQYF

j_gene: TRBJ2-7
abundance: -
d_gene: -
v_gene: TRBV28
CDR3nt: TGTGCCAGCAGCGACTCGGACAGACTTAGGTACTTC
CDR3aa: CASSDSDRLRYF

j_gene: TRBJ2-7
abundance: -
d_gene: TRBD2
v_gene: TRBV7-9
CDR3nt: TGTGCCAGCAGCCCCCCCTGGGCGGGGGCCTACGAGCAGTACTTC
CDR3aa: CASSPPWAGAYEQYF

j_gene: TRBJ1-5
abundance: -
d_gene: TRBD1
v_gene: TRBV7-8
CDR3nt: TGTGCCAGCAGCTTATCGACCCAGGGGGCGTATCAGCCCCAGCATTTT
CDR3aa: CASSLSTQGAYQPQHF

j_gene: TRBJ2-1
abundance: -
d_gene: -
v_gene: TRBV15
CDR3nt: TGTGCCACCAGCAGAGGCGCTAGTGTCGATGAGCAGTTCTTC
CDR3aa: CATSRGASVDEQFF

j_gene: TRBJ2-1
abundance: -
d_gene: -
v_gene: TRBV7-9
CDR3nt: TGTTCCAGCAGCTCAACAAGACTAGAAGGCAATGAGCAGTTCTTC
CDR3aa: CSSSSTRLEGNEQFF

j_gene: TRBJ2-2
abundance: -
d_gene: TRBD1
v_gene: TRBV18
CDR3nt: TGTGCCAGCTCAGCAGACAGGGGAGGTATCGCCGGGGAGCTGTTTTTT
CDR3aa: CASSADRGGIAGELFF

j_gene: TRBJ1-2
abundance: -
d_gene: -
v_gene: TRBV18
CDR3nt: TGTGCCAGCTCACCACCGTCAGACTATGGCTACACCTTC
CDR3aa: CASSPPSDYGYTF

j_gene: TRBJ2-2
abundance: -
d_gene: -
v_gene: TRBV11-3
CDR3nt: TGTGCCAGCAGCTTAGTCCAGAACACCGGGGAGCTGTTTTTT
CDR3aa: CASSLVQNTGELFF

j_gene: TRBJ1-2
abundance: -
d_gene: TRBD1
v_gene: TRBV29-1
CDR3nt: TGCAGCGTTGAAGATCGCGGACAGGGCGACGGCTACACCTTC
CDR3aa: CSVEDRGQGDGYTF

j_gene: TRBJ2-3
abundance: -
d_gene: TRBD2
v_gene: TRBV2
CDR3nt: TGTGCCAGCACCAAGACCTTAGCGGGGGGAAGCACAGATACGCAGTATTTT
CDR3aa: CASTKTLAGGSTDTQYF

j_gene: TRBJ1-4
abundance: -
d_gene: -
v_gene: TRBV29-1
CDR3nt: TGCAGCGTTGCAGGGTCTAATGAAAAACTGTTTTTT
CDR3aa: CSVAGSNEKLFF

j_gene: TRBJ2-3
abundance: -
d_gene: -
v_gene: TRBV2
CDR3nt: TGTGCCAGCAGTCCACGAGTGGCGGGGAGAGATACGCAGTATTTT
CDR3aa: CASSPRVAGRDTQYF

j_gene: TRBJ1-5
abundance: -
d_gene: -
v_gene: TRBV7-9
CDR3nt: TGTTCCAGCAGCCCAGACTCCCTGCCCCAGCATTTT
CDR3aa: CSSSPDSLPQHF

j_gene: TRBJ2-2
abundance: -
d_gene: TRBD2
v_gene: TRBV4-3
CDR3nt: TGCGCCAGCAGCCAAGAGGTGGCTAGCGGGTCCGCCACCGGGGAGCTGTTTTTT
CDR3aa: CASSQEVASGSATGELFF

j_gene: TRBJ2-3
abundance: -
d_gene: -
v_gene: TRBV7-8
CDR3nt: TGTGCCAGCAGCTCCACAGTAGGCACAGATACGCAGTATTTT
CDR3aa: CASSSTVGTDTQYF

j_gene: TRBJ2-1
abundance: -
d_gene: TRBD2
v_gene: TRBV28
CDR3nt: TGTGCCAGCAGTTCGGCCGGGACTAGCGGGGATGAGCAGTTCTTC
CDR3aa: CASSSAGTSGDEQFF